This TCR beta chain appears in the sequencing data of a study of blood T cells in healthy people across ages. Study results and caveats: Strong correlation linked observed beta diversity and percent naive T cells.

V lost 1 base and J lost 1, with 20 bases in between. Per germline, CDR1 LGHNA and CDR2 YSLEER. This CDR3 region has 18 residues. Next came a second PCR, run for about 6 to 12 cycles, which used a sample-barcoded 5' primer along with a J-beta primer mix. Every single cDNA molecule received a tag from a template-switch adaptor with 12 random nucleotides. From the 5' RACE reads, TCRdb called clonotypes with MiXCR, one entry per CDR3 protein. The table shows about 690,000 distinct CDR3 sequences, with around 38% occurring only once. Each donor's blood draw was approximately 10 milliliters of peripheral blood. This clonotype turned up a few times. What it binds is unknown.

The clonotype originates from an elderly man in good health. The sequenced sample consisted of blood. The chain uses TRBV4-3 and TRBJ2-7; either TRBD1 or TRBD2 may supply D (5 bases each). In DNA form, the CDR3 reads TGCGCCAGCAGCCAAGTCTTGGTCTTGGGGACCCGGTCCTACGAGCAGTACTTC. It translates to CASSQVLVLGTRSYEQYF.